The next 6 T cell receptor beta chains were all read from a single sample in a study of cytomegalovirus exposure and HLA in healthy donors. PCR involved 60 Vbeta and 13 Jbeta primers. The method was immunoSEQ multiplex PCR; TCRdb's version includes in-frame clones alone and lacks a portion of them. The sample records some 120,000 clones, roughly 83% being singletons. Material: PBMCs. These receptors came from a woman between 18 and 29 years old in good health and CMV-seropositive.

V gene TRBV6-5 combines with J gene TRBJ2-1; possibly TRBD1 for D (5 bases). Trimming cost V 7 bases and J 7 bases, with 17 bases left between them. CDR3 size: 14 residues. Germline CDR1 MNHEY, CDR2 SVGAGI. CDR3 nucleotides: TGTGCCAGCATGCCCCTCAGGGCACGGAATGAGCAGTTCTTC. Residues: CASMPLRARNEQFF.

V gene TRBV14 combines with J gene TRBJ1-3, with D perhaps matching TRBD1 (5 bases). The CDR3 consists of 19 residues. V lost 5 bases, J lost 0 bases, and 23 bases lay in between. Germline values: CDR1 SGHDN, CDR2 FVKESK. This CDR3 reads CASSKFGGVQPSSGNTIYF. DNA for the CDR3: TGTGCCAGCAGCAAATTCGGGGGGGTTCAACCGAGCTCTGGAAACACCATATATTTT.

The J gene is TRBJ2-2, the V gene TRBV7-9, with D possibly TRBD1 on 5 matching bases. Germline values: CDR1 SEHNR, CDR2 FQNEAQ (reference sequence). The ends were cut back, 5 bases at V and 1 base at J, with 11 bases in the middle. This CDR3 has 15 amino acids. The CDR3 DNA sequence: TGTGCCAGCAGCATAGGTCAGGGGAACACCGGGGAGCTGTTTTTT. Amino acids: CASSIGQGNTGELFF. Full variable domain (rest looked up from reference TRBV7-9 and TRBJ2-2): DTGVSQNPRHKITKRGQNVTFRCDPISEHNRLYWYRQTLGQGPEFLTYFQNEAQLEKSRLLSDRFSAERPKGSFSTLEIQRTEQGDSAMYLCASSIGQGNTGELFFGEGSRLTVL.

This rearrangement joins TRBV29-1 to TRBJ2-7, with D maybe TRBD1 (5 bases). This CDR3 comprises 15 residues. V shed 3 bases and J shed 1 base, with 16 bases lying between them. CDR1 is SQVTM and CDR2 is ANQGSEA in the germline V gene. The CDR3 DNA reads TGCAGCGTTGAGTCCCGCCGGACACTATCCTACGAGCAGTACTTC. This codes for CSVESRRTLSYEQYF.

This clone appeared once. V is TRBV5-1 and J is TRBJ2-1, with 7 bases lining up with TRBD1. The V gene's germline CDR1 is SGHRS and CDR2 YFSETQ. The V and J ends lost 3 bases and 6 bases, in that order; junction bases with no gene match: 12. The CDR3 extends over 16 amino acids. DNA of the CDR3: TGCGCCAGCAGCTCGGCCGGGACAGCGAACGTCAATGAGCAGTTCTTC. Residues: CASSSAGTANVNEQFF.

The genes are TRBV28 and TRBJ1-5, with D unclear. This CDR3 spans 16 amino acids. V lost 5 bases, J lost 2 bases, and 16 bases lay in between. Germline V gene sequence: CDR1 MDHEN, CDR2 SYDVKM. The DNA for the CDR3 is TGTGCCAGCAGTGGGGTCTGGGGAGCTGGCAATCAGCCCCAGCATTTT. It encodes CASSGVWGAGNQPQHF.